This TCR beta chain was sequenced during a study of T-cell reconstitution after alpha-beta-depleted transplantation in children. General study results and limits: Expanded graft clones numbering several hundred reportedly gave rise to alpha-beta T cells about two months after transplant. At one year after transplant, newly produced T cells mostly accounted for T-cell counts and diversity.

This CDR3 is built from 17 residues. The V gene end was trimmed by 7 bases and the J gene end by 9 bases; junction bases not matched to a gene: 13. Comment on this clonotype: Antigen: not known.

It was with unique molecular identifiers that the TCRbeta library was prepared. TCRdb analysed the PCR reads with MiXCR anew, one entry per CDR3 protein. The table records 440,000 or so distinct CDR3 sequences, around 46% of them present only once. The TCR originated in a girl aged 2 to 10 with aplastic anemia, due to receive a stem cell transplant. The sample was PBMCs, taken before TCRalphabeta/CD19-depleted stem cell transplant. The chain has TRBV12-3 or TRBV12-4 and TRBJ2-1, with 15 bases lining up with TRBD2. The CDR3 coding sequence is TGTGCCAGCACCGACCCGGGACTAGCGGGAGGACGGGGTGAGCAGTTCTTC. Amino acids: CASTDPGLAGGRGEQFF.